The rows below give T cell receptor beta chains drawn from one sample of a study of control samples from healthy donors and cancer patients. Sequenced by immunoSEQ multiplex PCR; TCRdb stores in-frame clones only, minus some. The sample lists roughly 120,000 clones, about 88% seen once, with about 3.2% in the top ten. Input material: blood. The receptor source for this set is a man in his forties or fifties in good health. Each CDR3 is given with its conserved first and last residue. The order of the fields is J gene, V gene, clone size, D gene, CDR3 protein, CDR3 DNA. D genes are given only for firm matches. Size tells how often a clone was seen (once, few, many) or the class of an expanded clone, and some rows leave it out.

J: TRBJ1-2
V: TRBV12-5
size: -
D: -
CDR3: CASGLDRVYYGYTF
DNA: TGTGCTAGTGGTTTGGACAGGGTATACTATGGCTACACCTTC

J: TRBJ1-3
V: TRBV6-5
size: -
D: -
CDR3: CASSTRQQNTIYF
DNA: TGTGCCAGCAGTACTAGACAACAAAACACCATATATTTT

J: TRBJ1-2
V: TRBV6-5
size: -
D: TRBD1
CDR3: CASTLRTGAGGYTF
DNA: TGTGCCAGCACCCTCCGGACAGGTGCTGGCGGCTACACCTTC

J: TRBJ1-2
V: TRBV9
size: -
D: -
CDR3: CASSVATGIGYTF
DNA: TGTGCCAGCAGCGTAGCTACAGGGATCGGCTACACCTTC

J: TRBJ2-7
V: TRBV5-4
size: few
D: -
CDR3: CASSAYGNEQYF
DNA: TGTGCCAGCAGCGCGTACGGGAACGAGCAGTACTTC

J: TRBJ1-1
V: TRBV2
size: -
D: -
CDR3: CASSDRQKNTEAFF
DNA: TGTGCCAGCAGTGACCGACAGAAGAACACTGAAGCTTTCTTT

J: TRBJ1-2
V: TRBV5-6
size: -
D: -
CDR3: CASSLGSAGFNGYTF
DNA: TGTGCCAGCAGCTTGGGCTCCGCAGGGTTTAATGGCTACACCTTC

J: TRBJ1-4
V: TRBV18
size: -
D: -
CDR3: CASSRMASRNEKLFF
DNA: TGTGCCAGCTCGAGAATGGCTTCACGAAATGAAAAACTGTTTTTT

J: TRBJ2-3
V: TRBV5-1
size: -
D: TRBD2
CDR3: CASHTKTSGVGDTQYF
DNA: TGCGCCAGCCACACCAAGACTAGCGGGGTGGGAGATACGCAGTATTTT

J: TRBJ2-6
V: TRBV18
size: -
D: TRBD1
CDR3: CASSPDRVAGANVLTF
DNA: TGTGCCAGCTCCCCCGACAGGGTAGCTGGGGCCAACGTCCTGACTTTC

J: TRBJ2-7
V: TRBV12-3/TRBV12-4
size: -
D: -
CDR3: CASSSVREQYF
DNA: TGTGCCAGCAGCTCGGTGCGCGAGCAGTACTTC

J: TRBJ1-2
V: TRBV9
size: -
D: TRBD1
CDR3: CASSPRDRGVSYGYTF
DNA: TGTGCCAGCAGCCCGAGGGACAGGGGAGTCTCCTATGGCTACACCTTC